The present entry profiles one TCR beta chain with its context. Its target is not known. V lost 1 base, J lost 8 bases, and 20 bases lay in between. This CDR3 is built from 16 residues. Germline V CDR1 and CDR2: SGHDN, FVKESK. The entry originates in a study of beta chain features in type 1 diabetes. Study-level findings and limits: A closer apparent resemblance between naive, central memory and Treg TCRB repertoires was seen in patients than in healthy donors.

Over 95% purity was reached by all sorted populations. The whole isolated RNA underwent reverse transcription, so sequencing captured expressed TCRB transcripts. Method: immunoSEQ multiplex PCR; TCRdb's copy keeps in-frame clones and lacks some. The repertoire holds roughly 610,000 clones, with about 16% as singletons. Sequencing was carried out using naive CD4+ T cells from blood. The clonotype was recovered from a young man in good health. The chain carries TRBV14 and TRBJ1-2; possibly TRBD1 for D (6 bases). DNA of the CDR3: TGTGCCAGCAGCCAAGTTTTGGGGGGCCTATCGGAGGGCTACACCTTC. Its translation is CASSQVLGGLSEGYTF.